The sequence of this TCR beta chain was determined in a study of control samples from healthy donors and cancer patients. Measured with immunoSEQ multiplex PCR; TCRdb has only the in-frame clones, and not every one. The sample has approximately 150,000 clones, about nine tenths seen once. The V gene lost 5 bases and the J gene lost 0 bases, with 23 bases spanning the gap. CDR3 length: 20 residues. Germline CDR1 and CDR2: SGHVS and FNYEAQ. V usage is TRBV7-6 and J usage is TRBJ1-6, with TRBD1 as a possible D gene (6 bases). Input material: blood. The source is a woman in her thirties or forties in good health. The chain's CDR3 is CASSPGALGALSSYNSPLHF. The CDR3 coding sequence is TGTGCCAGCAGCCCAGGGGCTCTGGGGGCATTAAGCTCCTATAATTCACCCCTCCACTTT.